This TCR beta chain derives from a study of shared clonotypes between healthy human individuals. Germline values: CDR1 SGHRS, CDR2 YFSETQ. The CDR3 is 14 amino acids. V dropped 4 bases and J dropped 1; count of bases not matched to a gene: 4. Running of the assay took place at deep level. Genomic DNA (from each subset) was split evenly across several immunoSEQ plates. The input for sorted-subset replicate PCRs was roughly 180 ng DNA, tens of thousands of T cell genomes. Assay: immunoSEQ multiplex PCR; the TCRdb copy retains only in-frame clones and omits some. The data contain 600,000 to 750,000 clones, more than 70% of them seen just once; the ten biggest clones take up around 1.8%. Naive CD45RA+ and memory CD45RA-negative subsets were split from CD4+ cells.

The chain has TRBV5-1 and TRBJ2-5; 7 bases map to TRBD1. The specimen sequenced was memory CD4+ T cells sorted from blood. Subset described: CD45RA-negative fraction. The TCR originated in a woman aged 25 to 39 in good health. As DNA, the CDR3 is TGCGCCAGCAGCACCGGGACAGCCCAAGAGACCCAGTACTTC. This encodes CASSTGTAQETQYF.